The rows below give T cell receptor beta chains drawn from one sample of a study of blood T cell repertoires in COVID-19. Assay used: immunoSEQ multiplex PCR; TCRdb lists only in-frame clones, some missing. The sample yields approximately 290,000 clones, about nine tenths seen once. Specimen: peripheral blood. The receptor set was obtained from a woman younger than 45 with COVID-19, enrolled during active disease. The CDR3 runs from the conserved cysteine through the conserved F or W. D genes are given only for firm matches. Where a row states a size, it is once, few, many or the class of an expanded clone; other rows omit it.

d_call	j_call	clone_size	v_call	cdr3_aa	cdr3_nt
NA	TRBJ1-2	NA	TRBV4-1	CASSQALNYGYTF	TGCGCCAGCAGCCAAGCCCTTAACTATGGCTACACCTTC
TRBD1	TRBJ1-1	NA	TRBV5-8	CASSPGQGRTNTEAFF	TGTGCCAGCAGCCCTGGACAGGGGAGGACGAACACTGAAGCTTTCTTT
NA	TRBJ1-2	NA	TRBV5-4	CASSLGQVYGYTF	TGTGCCAGCAGCTTGGGACAGGTTTATGGCTACACCTTC
NA	TRBJ1-2	once	TRBV12-5	CASGYSSLHTF	TGTGCTAGTGGTTACTCCTCCTTACACACCTTC
TRBD1	TRBJ1-6	NA	TRBV19	CASSIQGEESPLHF	TGTGCCAGTAGTATCCAGGGGGAGGAATCACCCCTCCACTTT
NA	TRBJ2-3	NA	TRBV5-1	CASSSTSWTDTQYF	TGCGCCAGCAGCTCAACTAGTTGGACAGATACGCAGTATTTT
NA	TRBJ2-2	NA	TRBV28	CASSLSGTANTGELFF	TGTGCCAGCAGTTTATCAGGGACTGCGAACACCGGGGAGCTGTTTTTT
NA	TRBJ2-3	once	TRBV7-8	CASSLDRNTDTQYF	TGTGCCAGCAGCCTGGACAGAAACACAGATACGCAGTATTTT
NA	TRBJ1-5	NA	TRBV2	CASIMNQGNQPQHF	TGTGCCAGCATAATGAATCAGGGCAATCAGCCCCAGCATTTT
TRBD1	TRBJ1-2	once	TRBV7-8	CASSSRTGHGYTF	TGTGCCAGCAGCTCGCGGACAGGGCATGGCTACACCTTC
TRBD2	TRBJ2-1	NA	TRBV20-1	CSASISGRAYEQFF	TGCAGTGCTAGTATCAGCGGGAGGGCTTATGAGCAGTTCTTC
TRBD2	TRBJ2-3	NA	TRBV5-6	CASSFGTRGGWADTQYF	TGTGCCAGCAGCTTTGGGACTAGAGGGGGTTGGGCAGATACGCAGTATTTT
NA	TRBJ1-1	once	TRBV29-1	CSSRGGPNTEAFF	TGCAGCTCTCGGGGGGGCCCTAACACTGAAGCTTTCTTT
TRBD2	TRBJ2-3	NA	TRBV5-1	CASSSRTSGTHTDTQYF	TGCGCCAGCAGCTCTAGGACTAGCGGAACCCACACAGATACGCAGTATTTT
TRBD1	TRBJ2-3	NA	TRBV10-2	CASSVTGGFFTDTQYF	TGCGCCAGCAGTGTGACAGGGGGCTTCTTCACAGATACGCAGTATTTT
NA	TRBJ1-3	NA	TRBV6-6	CASSYSIREERNTIYF	TGTGCCAGCAGTTACTCTATCAGGGAGGAGAGAAACACCATATATTTT
NA	TRBJ1-2	NA	TRBV5-6	CASSPTWGHGYTF	TGTGCCAGCAGCCCTACGTGGGGGCATGGCTACACCTTC
NA	TRBJ1-3	NA	TRBV7-5	CVRSRQGTSRRHGNTIYF	TGTGTCAGAAGCCGACAGGGAACGAGTAGGAGGCACGGAAACACCATATATTTT
TRBD1	TRBJ2-1	NA	TRBV19	CASRDNRGDYNEQFF	TGTGCCAGTAGGGACAACAGGGGCGATTACAATGAGCAGTTCTTC
TRBD1	TRBJ1-2	once	TRBV2	CASTETGEVYGYTF	TGTGCCAGCACCGAGACAGGGGAAGTCTATGGCTACACCTTC
NA	TRBJ1-5	NA	TRBV7-2	CASSFPNQPQHF	TGTGCCAGCAGCTTCCCAAATCAGCCCCAGCATTTT
TRBD1	TRBJ1-4	NA	TRBV28	CASSLPLGGNEKLFF	TGTGCCAGCAGTCTCCCTCTAGGGGGCAATGAAAAACTGTTTTTT
TRBD1	TRBJ2-5	NA	TRBV6-5	CATRRQGETQYF	TGTGCCACCCGAAGACAGGGGGAGACCCAGTACTTC
TRBD1	TRBJ1-5	NA	TRBV6-5	CASGAGTGGHQPQHF	TGTGCCAGCGGAGCCGGGACAGGGGGCCATCAGCCCCAGCATTTT